The present T cell receptor (beta chain) was sequenced within a study of regulatory and conventional T cells in breast cancer (dated by TCRdb to the mid-2010s). Library method: PCR. The instrument given in TCRdb is Illumina MiSeq. TCRdb applied fastp at Q25 and MiXCR to the public reads, then kept only in-frame beta chains. Merged by CDR3 protein, the rows form single entries marked with the most common genes and DNA. The sample table records roughly 16,000 distinct CDR3 sequences; approximately 35% of these occur just once. Approximately 1.5% of the sample comes from the top ten. This clonotype was found once. Its specific antigen is unknown. The input lacks base qualities; no much larger clone sits a single base away. A single read offers scant evidence. The CDR3 runs 16 residues from the cysteine to the phenylalanine. Only the CDR3 portion is preserved as DNA: 48 bases, with reading frame beginning at the first base. CDR1 and CDR2, looked up from the germline V gene (reference sequence), are MNHEY and SMNVEV. The trim is 5 bases for V and 4 bases for J, with a gap of 18 bases between the germline ends.

Specimen: conventional T cells from blood. The chain is made from TRBV27 and TRBJ2-1, with a tentative D call of TRBD1 or TRBD2, each matching 5 bases. This receptor was obtained from a female donor in good health. The DNA sequence is given as TGTGCCAGCAGTCGACTACCCCGACAGTTTTACAATGAGCAGTTCTTC. This codes for CASSRLPRQFYNEQFF.